The clone carrying this TCR beta chain was picked up a small number of times. Clones were read by immunoSEQ multiplex PCR, and TCRdb kept only the in-frame ones, dropping some. The sample shows over 55,000 clones, roughly nine tenths of them seen only once. The data belong to a study of T cell changes during pregnancy in multiple sclerosis. This sequence originates from a female donor in good health, enrolled as a control in a pregnancy study. Sequencing was performed on peripheral blood, taken after pregnancy.

In DNA, the CDR3 is TGTGCCTGGACCCAGGGTCGGGATCAGCCCCAGCATTTT. It yields the protein CAWTQGRDQPQHF. The chain recombines TRBV30 with TRBJ1-5; D possibly corresponds to TRBD1 (5 bases). V was trimmed by 4 bases and J by 5 bases, leaving 12 bases between them. Germline loops: CDR1 GTSNPN, CDR2 SVGIG (reference sequence). This CDR3 has 13 amino acids.